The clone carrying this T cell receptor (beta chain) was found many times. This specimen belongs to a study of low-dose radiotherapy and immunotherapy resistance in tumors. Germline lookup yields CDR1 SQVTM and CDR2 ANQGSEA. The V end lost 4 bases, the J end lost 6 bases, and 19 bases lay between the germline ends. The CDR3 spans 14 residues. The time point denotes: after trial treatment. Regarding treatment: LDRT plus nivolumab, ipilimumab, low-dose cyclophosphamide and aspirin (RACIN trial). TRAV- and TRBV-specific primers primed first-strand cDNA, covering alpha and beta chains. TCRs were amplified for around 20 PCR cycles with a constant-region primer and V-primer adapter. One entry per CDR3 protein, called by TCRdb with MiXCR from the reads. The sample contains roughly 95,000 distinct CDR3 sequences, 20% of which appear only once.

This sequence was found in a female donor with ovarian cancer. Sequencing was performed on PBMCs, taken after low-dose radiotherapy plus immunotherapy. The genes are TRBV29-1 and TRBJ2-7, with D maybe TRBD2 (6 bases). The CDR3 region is CSVVVAGRAAEQYF. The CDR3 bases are TGCAGCGTTGTAGTGGCGGGACGAGCTGCCGAGCAGTACTTC.